These 5 T cell receptor beta chains were all obtained from the same sample, sequenced in a study of OX40 agonist ivuxolimab in advanced cancers. Clones were read by immunoSEQ multiplex PCR, and TCRdb kept only the in-frame ones, dropping some. Here the sample spans roughly 56,000 clones, 89% being singletons. The material was CD4+ or CD8+ T cells sorted from blood, obtained in a trial of the OX40 agonist ivuxolimab. The receptors come from an adult with an advanced solid tumor such as melanoma, head and neck, liver or kidney cancer.

The V call is TRBV27, the J call TRBJ2-5, with 7 bases fitting TRBD1. The germline gives CDR1 MNHEY, CDR2 SMNVEV (reference sequence). This CDR3 has 15 residues. Unmatched junction bases numbered 8, after V lost 6 bases and J lost 1 base. The chain's CDR3 is CASSPRGPIQETQYF. CDR3 in DNA: TGTGCCAGCAGCCCTAGGGGGCCCATCCAAGAGACCCAGTACTTC.

This chain links TRBV19 with TRBJ2-7, with TRBD1 matching 8 bases. This CDR3 is 14 amino acids long. V lost 5 bases and J lost 2; bases outside the gene matches: 5. CDR1 is LNHDA, CDR2 SQIVND, per germline (reference sequence). Here the CDR3 DNA reads TGTGCCAGTAGTGCCGGGACAGGTCCCTACGAGCAGTACTTC. Its translation is CASSAGTGPYEQYF.

The V gene is TRBV5-6, the J gene TRBJ2-7; D remains ambiguous. V lost 2 bases to trimming and J lost 3 bases, with 9 bases between them. In germline, CDR1 is SGHDT, CDR2 YYEEEE. The CDR3 consists of 13 residues. The CDR3 sequence: CASSLVTDYEQYF. The CDR3 DNA reads as TGTGCCAGCAGCTTAGTGACGGACTACGAGCAGTACTTC.

V usage is TRBV25-1 and J usage is TRBJ1-2, with 7 bases that match TRBD1. CDR3 length: 14 amino acids. The trim removed 9 bases at V and 6 bases at J, leaving 13 bases unmatched. Germline CDR1 is MGHDK and CDR2 is SYGVNS. The CDR3 region has the DNA TGTGCCAGTTCGCACCCAGGGGGAGCAGATGGCTACACCTTC. Residues: CASSHPGGADGYTF.

The chain carries TRBV6-1 and TRBJ2-1; TRBD2 matches 8 bases. Per the germline V gene, CDR1 is MNHNS and CDR2 is SASEGT. This CDR3 spans 17 amino acids. Trimming removed 4 bases from V and 7 bases from J; junction bases left unmatched: 15. In DNA form, the CDR3 reads TGTGCCAGCAGTGGACTCCTTAGCGGGGAAGGGGGAAATGAGCAGTTCTTC. This codes for CASSGLLSGEGGNEQFF.